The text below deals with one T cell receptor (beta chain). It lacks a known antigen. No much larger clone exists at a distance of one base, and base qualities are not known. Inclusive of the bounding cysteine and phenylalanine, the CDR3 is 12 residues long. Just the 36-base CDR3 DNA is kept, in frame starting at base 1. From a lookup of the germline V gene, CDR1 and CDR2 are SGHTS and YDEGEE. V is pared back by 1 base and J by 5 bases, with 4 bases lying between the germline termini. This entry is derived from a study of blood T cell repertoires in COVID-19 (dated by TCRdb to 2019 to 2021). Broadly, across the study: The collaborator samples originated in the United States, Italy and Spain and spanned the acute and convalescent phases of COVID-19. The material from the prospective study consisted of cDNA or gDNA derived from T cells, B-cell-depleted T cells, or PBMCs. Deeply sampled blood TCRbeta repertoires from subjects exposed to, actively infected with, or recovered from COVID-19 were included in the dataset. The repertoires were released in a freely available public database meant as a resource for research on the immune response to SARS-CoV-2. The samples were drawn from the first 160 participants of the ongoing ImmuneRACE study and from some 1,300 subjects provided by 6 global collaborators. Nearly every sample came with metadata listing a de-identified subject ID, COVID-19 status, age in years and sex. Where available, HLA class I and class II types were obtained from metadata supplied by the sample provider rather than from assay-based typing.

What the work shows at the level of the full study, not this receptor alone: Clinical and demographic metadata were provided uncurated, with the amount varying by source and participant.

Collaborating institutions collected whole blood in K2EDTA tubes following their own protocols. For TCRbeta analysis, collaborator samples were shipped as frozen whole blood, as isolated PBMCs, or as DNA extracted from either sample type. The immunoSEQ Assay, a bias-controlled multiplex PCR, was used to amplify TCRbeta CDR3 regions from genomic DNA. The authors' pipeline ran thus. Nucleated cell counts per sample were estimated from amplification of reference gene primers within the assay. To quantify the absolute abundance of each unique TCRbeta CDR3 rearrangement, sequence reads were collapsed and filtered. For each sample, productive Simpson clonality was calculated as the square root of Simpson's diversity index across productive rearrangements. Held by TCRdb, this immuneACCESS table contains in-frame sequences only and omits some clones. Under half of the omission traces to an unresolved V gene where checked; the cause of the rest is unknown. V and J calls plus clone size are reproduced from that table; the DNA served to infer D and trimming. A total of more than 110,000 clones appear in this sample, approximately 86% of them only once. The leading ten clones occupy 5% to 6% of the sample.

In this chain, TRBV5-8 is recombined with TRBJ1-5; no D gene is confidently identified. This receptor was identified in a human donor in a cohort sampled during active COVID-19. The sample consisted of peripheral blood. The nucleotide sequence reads TGTGCCAGCAGCTTGTATGATCAGCCCCAGCATTTT. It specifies CASSLYDQPQHF.